This record looks at one TCR beta chain sequence and its context. These data belong to a study of PD-1 blockade in classical Hodgkin lymphoma. Relapse after autologous stem cell transplantation occurred in every patient, and brentuximab vedotin exposure varied. Produced via immunoSEQ multiplex PCR; TCRdb's table is partial and in-frame only. The sample carries roughly 24,000 clones, about four fifths recorded once. Germline CDR1 is SGHTA and CDR2 is FQGNSA. Trimming stripped 0 bases from V and 6 bases from J, with 12 bases between. This CDR3 has 15 amino acids. The gene calls are TRBV7-2 and TRBJ2-1; no definite D call. The TCR sequence derives from a human donor with classical Hodgkin lymphoma. The source was peripheral blood mononuclear cells (PBMCs), collected before the second cycle of nivolumab. Written as DNA, the CDR3 is TGTGCCAGCAGCTTAGCGGGAATCACAAGCAATGAGCAGTTCTTC. It encodes CASSLAGITSNEQFF.